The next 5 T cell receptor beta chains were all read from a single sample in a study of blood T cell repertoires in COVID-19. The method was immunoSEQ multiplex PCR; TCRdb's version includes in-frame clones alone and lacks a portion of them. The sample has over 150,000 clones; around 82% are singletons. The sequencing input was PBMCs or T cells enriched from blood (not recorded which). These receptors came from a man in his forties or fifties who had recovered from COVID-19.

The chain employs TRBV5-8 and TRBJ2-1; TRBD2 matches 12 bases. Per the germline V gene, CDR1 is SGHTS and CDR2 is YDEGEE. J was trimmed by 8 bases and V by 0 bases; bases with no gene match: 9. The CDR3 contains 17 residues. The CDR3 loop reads CASSLVASGRAVYEQFF. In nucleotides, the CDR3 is TGTGCCAGCAGCTTGGTGGCTAGCGGGAGGGCCGTATATGAGCAGTTCTTC.

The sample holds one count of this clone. The DNA of the CDR3 is TGTGCCAGCAGCCCCTATGATGAGCAGTTCTTC. Its translation: CASSPYDEQFF. This chain uses TRBV28 with TRBJ2-1, with D hard to call. Germline CDR1 and CDR2: MDHEN and SYDVKM. The CDR3 runs 11 residues. V lost 6 bases to trimming and J lost 8 bases, with 8 bases between them.

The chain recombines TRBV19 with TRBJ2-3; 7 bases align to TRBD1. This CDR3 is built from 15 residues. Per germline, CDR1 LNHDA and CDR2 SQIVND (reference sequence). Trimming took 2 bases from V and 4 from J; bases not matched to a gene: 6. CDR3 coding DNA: TGTGCCAGTAGTATACAGGGGGTGAGCCCAGATACGCAGTATTTT. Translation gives CASSIQGVSPDTQYF.

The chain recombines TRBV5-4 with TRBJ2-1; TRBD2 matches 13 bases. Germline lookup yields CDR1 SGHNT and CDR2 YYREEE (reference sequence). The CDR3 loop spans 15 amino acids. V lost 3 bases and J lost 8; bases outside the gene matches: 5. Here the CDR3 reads CASSSTSGRVHEQFF. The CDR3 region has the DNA TGTGCCAGCAGCTCAACTAGCGGGAGGGTCCATGAGCAGTTCTTC.

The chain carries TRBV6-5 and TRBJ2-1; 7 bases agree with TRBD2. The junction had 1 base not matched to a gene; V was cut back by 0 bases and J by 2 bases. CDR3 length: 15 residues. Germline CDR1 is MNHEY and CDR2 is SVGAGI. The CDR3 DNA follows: TGTGCCAGCAGTTACTCAACTAGCGCCTACAATGAGCAGTTCTTC. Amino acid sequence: CASSYSTSAYNEQFF.